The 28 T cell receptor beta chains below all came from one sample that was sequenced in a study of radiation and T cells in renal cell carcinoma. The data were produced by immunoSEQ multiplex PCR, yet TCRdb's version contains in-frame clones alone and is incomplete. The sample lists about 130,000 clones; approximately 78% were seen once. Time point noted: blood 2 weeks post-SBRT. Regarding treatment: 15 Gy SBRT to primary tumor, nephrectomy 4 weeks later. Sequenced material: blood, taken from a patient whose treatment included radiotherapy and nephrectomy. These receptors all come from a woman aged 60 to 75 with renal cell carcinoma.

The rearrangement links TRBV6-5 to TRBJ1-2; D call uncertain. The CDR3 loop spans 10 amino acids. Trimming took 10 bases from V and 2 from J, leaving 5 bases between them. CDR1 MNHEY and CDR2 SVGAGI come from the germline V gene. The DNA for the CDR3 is TGTGCCACCTGGAACTATGGCTACACCTTC. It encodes CATWNYGYTF.

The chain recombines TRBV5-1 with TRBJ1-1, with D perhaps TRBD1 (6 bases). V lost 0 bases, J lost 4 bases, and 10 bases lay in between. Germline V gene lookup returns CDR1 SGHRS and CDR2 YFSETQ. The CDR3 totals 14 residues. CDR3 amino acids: CASSLETGLTEAFF. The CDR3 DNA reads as TGCGCCAGCAGCTTGGAGACAGGTCTCACTGAAGCTTTCTTT.

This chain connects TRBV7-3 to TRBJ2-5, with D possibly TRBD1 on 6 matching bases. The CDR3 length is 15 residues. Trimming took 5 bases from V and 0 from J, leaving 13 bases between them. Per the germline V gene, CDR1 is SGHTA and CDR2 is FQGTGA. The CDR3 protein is CASSHGTNNQETQYF. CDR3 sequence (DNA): TGTGCCAGCAGCCATGGGACAAACAACCAAGAGACCCAGTACTTC.

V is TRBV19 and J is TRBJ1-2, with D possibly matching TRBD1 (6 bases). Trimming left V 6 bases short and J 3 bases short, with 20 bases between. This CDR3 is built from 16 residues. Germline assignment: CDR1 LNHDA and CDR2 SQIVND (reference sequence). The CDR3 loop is CASSTGTTVGYYGYTF. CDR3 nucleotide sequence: TGTGCCAGTAGCACCGGGACAACCGTCGGGTACTATGGCTACACCTTC.

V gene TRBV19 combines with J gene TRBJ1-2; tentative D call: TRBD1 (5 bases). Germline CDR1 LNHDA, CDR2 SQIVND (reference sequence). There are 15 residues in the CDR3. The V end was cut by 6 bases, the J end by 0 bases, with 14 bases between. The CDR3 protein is CASSQSPGPNYGYTF. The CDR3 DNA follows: TGTGCCAGTAGCCAGAGCCCGGGACCTAACTATGGCTACACCTTC.

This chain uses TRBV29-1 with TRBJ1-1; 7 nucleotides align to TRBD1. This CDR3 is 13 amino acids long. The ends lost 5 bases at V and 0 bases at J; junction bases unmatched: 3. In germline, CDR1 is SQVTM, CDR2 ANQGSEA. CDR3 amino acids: CSVWDSLNTEAFF. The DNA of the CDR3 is TGCAGCGTTTGGGACAGCCTGAACACTGAAGCTTTCTTT.

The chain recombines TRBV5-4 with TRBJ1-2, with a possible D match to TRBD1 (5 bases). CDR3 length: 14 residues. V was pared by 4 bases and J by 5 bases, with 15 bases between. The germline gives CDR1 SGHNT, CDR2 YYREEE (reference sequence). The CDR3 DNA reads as TGTGCCAGCAGCCGGGCCGGGACCGATTATGGCTACACCTTC. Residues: CASSRAGTDYGYTF.

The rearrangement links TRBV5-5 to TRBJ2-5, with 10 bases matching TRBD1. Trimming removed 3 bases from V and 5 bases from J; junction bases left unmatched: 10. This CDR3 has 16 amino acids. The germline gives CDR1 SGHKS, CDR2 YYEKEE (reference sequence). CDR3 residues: CASSSPGQGLRETQYF. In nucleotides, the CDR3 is TGTGCCAGCAGCTCCCCGGGACAGGGGTTACGGGAGACCCAGTACTTC.

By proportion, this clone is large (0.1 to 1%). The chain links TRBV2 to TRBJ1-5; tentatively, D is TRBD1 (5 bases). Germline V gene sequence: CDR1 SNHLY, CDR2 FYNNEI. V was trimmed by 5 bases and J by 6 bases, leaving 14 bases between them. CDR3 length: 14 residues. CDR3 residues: CASSFGTGFQPQHF. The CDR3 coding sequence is TGTGCCAGCAGTTTCGGGACGGGTTTTCAGCCCCAGCATTTT.

The CDR3 loop is CASQTDYNSPLHF. The DNA for the CDR3 is TGCGCCAGCCAAACCGACTATAATTCACCCCTCCACTTT. V and J are TRBV5-1 and TRBJ1-6, with D hard to call. CDR3 size: 13 residues. Trimming took 7 bases from V and 3 from J, leaving 8 bases between them. Germline V gene sequence: CDR1 SGHRS, CDR2 YFSETQ.

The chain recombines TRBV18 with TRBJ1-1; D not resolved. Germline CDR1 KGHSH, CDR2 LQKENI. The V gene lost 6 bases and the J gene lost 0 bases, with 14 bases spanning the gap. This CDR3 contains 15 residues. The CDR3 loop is CASSPPAGLNTEAFF. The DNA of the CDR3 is TGTGCCAGCTCCCCTCCCGCAGGCTTGAACACTGAAGCTTTCTTT.

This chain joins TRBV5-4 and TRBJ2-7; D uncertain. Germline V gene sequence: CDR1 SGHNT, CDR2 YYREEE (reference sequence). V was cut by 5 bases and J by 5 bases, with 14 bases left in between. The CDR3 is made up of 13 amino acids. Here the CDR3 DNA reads TGTGCCAGCAGGTCGGCCGCGAACCACGAGCAGTACTTC. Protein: CASRSAANHEQYF. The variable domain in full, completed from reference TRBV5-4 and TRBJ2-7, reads ETGVTQSPTHLIKTRGQQVTLRCSSQSGHNTVSWYQQALGQGPQFIFQYYREEENGRGNFPPRFSGLQFPNYSSELNVNALELDDSALYLCASRSAANHEQYFGPGTRLTVT.

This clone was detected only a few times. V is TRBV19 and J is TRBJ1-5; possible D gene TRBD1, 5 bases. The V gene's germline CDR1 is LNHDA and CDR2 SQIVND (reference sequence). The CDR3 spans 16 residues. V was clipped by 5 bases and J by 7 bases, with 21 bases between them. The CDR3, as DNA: TGTGCCAGTAGTGTAACCGGGACGGGGGGGAACCAGCCCCAGCATTTT. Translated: CASSVTGTGGNQPQHF.

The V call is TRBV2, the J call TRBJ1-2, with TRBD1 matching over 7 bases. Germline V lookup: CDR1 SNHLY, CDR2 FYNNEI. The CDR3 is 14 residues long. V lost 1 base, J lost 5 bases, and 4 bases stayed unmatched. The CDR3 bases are TGTGCCAGCAGTGAAGTCAGGGACAGATATGGCTACACCTTC. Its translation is CASSEVRDRYGYTF.

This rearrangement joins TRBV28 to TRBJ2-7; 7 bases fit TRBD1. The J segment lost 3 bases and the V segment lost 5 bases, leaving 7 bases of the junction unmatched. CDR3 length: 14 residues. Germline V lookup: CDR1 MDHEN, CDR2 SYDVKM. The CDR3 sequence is CASSRQGRYYEQYF. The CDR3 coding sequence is TGTGCCAGCAGTCGACAGGGACGATACTACGAGCAGTACTTC.

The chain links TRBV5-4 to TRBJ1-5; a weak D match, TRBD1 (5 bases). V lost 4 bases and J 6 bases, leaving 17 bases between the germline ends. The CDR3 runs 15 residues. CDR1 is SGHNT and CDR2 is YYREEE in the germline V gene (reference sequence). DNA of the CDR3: TGTGCCAGCAGCAATCAGGGCCTTCGGAGTCAGCCCCAGCATTTT. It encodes CASSNQGLRSQPQHF.

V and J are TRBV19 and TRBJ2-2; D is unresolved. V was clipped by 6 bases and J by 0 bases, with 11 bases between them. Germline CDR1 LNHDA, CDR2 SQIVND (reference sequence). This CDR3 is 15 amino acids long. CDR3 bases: TGTGCCAGTAGCCTTTGGATAGCGAACACCGGGGAGCTGTTTTTT. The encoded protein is CASSLWIANTGELFF.

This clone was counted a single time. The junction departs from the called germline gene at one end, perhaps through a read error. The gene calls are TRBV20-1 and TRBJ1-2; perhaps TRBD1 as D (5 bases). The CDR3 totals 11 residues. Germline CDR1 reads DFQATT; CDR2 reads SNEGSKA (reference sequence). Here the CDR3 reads CSATLQGKGLF. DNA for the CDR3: TGCAGTGCTACACTCCAGGGAAAAGGGCTCTTC.

The CDR3, as DNA: TGTGCCAGCAGTTACAGGGCCCCCTACGAGCAGTACTTC. It specifies CASSYRAPYEQYF. This chain links TRBV6-5 with TRBJ2-7; D is undetermined. Germline assignment: CDR1 MNHEY and CDR2 SVGAGI. V was clipped by 2 bases and J by 2 bases, with 7 bases between them. The CDR3 is made up of 13 amino acids.

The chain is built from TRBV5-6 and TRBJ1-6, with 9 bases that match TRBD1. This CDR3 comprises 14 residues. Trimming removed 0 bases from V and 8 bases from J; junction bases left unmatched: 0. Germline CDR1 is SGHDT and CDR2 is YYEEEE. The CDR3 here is CASSLGQGDSPLHF. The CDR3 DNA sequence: TGTGCCAGCAGCTTGGGACAGGGGGATTCACCCCTCCACTTT. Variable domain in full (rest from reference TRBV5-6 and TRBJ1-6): DAGVTQSPTHLIKTRGQQVTLRCSPKSGHDTVSWYQQALGQGPQFIFQYYEEEERQRGNFPDRFSGHQFPNYSSELNVNALLLGDSALYLCASSLGQGDSPLHFGNGTRLTVT.

CDR3 in amino acids: CASSLWTGEDTQYF. The CDR3 DNA sequence: TGCGCCAGCAGCCTCTGGACAGGGGAAGATACGCAGTATTTT. The J gene is TRBJ2-3, the V gene TRBV5-1; the match to TRBD1 covers 9 bases. The CDR3 length is 14 residues. Per germline, CDR1 SGHRS and CDR2 YFSETQ. J gave up 5 bases and V 4 bases, and 5 bases lay outside the gene matches.

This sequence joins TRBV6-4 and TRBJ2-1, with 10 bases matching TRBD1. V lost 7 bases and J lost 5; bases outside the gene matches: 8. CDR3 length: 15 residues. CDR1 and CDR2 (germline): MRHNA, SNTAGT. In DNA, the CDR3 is TGTGCCAGCAACCCGACAGGGGGCGCAAACAATGAGCAGTTCTTC. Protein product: CASNPTGGANNEQFF.

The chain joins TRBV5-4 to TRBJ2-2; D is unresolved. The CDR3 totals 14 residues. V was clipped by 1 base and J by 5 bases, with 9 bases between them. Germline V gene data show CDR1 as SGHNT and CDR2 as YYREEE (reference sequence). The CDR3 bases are TGTGCCAGCAGCTTGAGGTACGGAACCGGGGAGCTGTTTTTT. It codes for CASSLRYGTGELFF.

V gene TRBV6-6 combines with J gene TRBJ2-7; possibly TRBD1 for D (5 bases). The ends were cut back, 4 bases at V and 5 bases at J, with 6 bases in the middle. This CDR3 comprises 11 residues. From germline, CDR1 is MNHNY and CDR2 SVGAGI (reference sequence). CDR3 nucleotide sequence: TGTGCCAGCAGTTGGGGCGACGAGCAGTACTTC. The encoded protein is CASSWGDEQYF.

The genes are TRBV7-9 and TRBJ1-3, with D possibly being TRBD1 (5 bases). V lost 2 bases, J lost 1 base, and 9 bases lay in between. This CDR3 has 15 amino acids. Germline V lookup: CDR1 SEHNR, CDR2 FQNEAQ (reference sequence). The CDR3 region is CASSLSWGSGNTIYF. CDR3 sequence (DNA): TGTGCCAGCAGCTTATCGTGGGGGTCTGGAAACACCATATATTTT.

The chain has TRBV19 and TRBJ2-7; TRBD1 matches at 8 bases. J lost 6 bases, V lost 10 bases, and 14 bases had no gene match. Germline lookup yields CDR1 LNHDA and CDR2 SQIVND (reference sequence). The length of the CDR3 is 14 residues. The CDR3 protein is CATSTIVQGGEQYF. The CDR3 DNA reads TGTGCCACCTCGACAATCGTACAGGGGGGCGAGCAGTACTTC.

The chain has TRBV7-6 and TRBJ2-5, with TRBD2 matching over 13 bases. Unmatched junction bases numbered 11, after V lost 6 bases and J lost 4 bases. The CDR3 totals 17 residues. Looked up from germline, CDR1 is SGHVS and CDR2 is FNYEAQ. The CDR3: CASSAAGTSGEGETQYF. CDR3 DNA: TGTGCCAGCAGTGCTGCCGGGACTAGCGGGGAGGGAGAGACCCAGTACTTC.

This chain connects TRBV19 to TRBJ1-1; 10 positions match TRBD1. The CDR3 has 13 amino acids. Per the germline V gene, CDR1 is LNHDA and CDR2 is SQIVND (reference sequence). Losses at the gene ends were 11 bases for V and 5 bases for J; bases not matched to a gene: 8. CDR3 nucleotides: TGTGCCGTTCAGCCGGGACAGGGGACTGAAGCTTTCTTT. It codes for CAVQPGQGTEAFF.